The rows below give T cell receptor beta chains drawn from one sample of a study of cytomegalovirus exposure and HLA in healthy donors. This table comes from immunoSEQ multiplex PCR, and its TCRdb copy is limited to in-frame clones, with some not included. This table holds roughly 120,000 clones, approximately 79% found once. Sequencing input: PBMCs. Source of these receptors: a man in his fifties or sixties in good health and CMV-seropositive. CDR3s leave out the opening cysteine and the closing phenylalanine or tryptophan.

TRBV2,ASSSVGRPYEQY
TRBV5-4,ASSLEGGQGVNTEAF
TRBV23-1,ASSREGGHLNTEAF
TRBV7-9,ASSQREVYNEQF
TRBV29-1,SVKDREPRGYT
TRBV28,ASSLRGSRAF
TRBV11-2,ASSLVLSGNTIY
TRBV7-6,ASSPGASGELF
TRBV18,ASSPPNRGQGNEQF
TRBV10-2,ARRSGTEFRQY
TRBV29-1,SVGLAGGELF
TRBV2,ASGTGMGTEAF
TRBV4-1,ASSQGYRENTEAF
TRBV6-4,ASIETGGGGTDTQY
TRBV29-1,SVESRTGKGYNEQF